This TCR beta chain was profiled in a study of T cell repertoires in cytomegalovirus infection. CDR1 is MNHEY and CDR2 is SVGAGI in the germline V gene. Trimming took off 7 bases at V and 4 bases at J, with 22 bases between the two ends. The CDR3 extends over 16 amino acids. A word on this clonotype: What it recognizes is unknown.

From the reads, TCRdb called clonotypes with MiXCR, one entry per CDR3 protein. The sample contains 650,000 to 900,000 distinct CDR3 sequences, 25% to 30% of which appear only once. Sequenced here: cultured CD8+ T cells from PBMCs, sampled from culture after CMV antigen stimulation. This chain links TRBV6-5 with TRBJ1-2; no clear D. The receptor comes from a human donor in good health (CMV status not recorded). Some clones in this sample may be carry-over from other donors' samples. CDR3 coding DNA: TGTGCCAGCACTTTCGAGACGGTCGATGGCTCCTATGGCTACACCTTC. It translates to CASTFETVDGSYGYTF.